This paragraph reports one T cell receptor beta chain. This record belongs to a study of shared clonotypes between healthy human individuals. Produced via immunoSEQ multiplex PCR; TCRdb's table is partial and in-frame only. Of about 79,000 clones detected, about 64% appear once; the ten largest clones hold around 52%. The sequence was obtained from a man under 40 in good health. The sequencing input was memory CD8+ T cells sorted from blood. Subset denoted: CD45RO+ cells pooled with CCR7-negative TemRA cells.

The chain's CDR3 is CAISEGQGHTDTQYF. DNA of the CDR3: TGTGCCATCAGTGAGGGACAGGGCCACACAGATACGCAGTATTTT. This chain links TRBV10-3 with TRBJ2-3; the match to TRBD1 covers 8 bases. V lost 2 bases, J lost 2 bases, and 3 bases stayed unmatched. The CDR3 is made up of 15 amino acids. Per germline, CDR1 ENHRY and CDR2 SYGVKD.